This section outlines one TCR beta chain sequence together with its context. 200 ng DNA, 30,000 to 35,000 T cell genomes, went into each sorted-subset replicate PCR. Sequenced by immunoSEQ multiplex PCR; TCRdb stores in-frame clones only, minus some. The table records around 510,000 clones, roughly 95% of them present only once. This sample is drawn from a study of shared clonotypes between healthy human individuals. This CDR3 is built from 12 residues. Germline CDR1 and CDR2: SNHLY and FYNNEI. Between the trimmed V and J ends, which lost 5 bases and 6 bases, there was a span of 10 bases. CD45RA+ naive and CD45RA-negative memory subsets were separated from CD4+ cells.

The source material was naive CD4+ T cells sorted from blood. Subset meaning: CD45RA+ positively selected. J is TRBJ1-1 and V is TRBV2; tentative D call: TRBD1 (5 bases). This receptor was identified in a woman between 25 and 40 years old in good health. CDR3 bases: TGTGCCAGCAGTATTCGGGGCTCTGAAGCTTTCTTT. Its translation: CASSIRGSEAFF.